This T cell receptor beta chain was recorded in a study of beta chain features in type 1 diabetes. From germline, CDR1 is SGHVS and CDR2 FNYEAQ. The CDR3 extends over 14 amino acids. V lost 5 bases and J lost 1, with 11 bases in between. cDNA synthesis used the whole RNA isolate, giving expressed TCRB sequences. Repertoires were generated with immunoSEQ multiplex PCR, while TCRdb's copy carries only in-frame clones and drops some. The repertoire holds roughly 450,000 clones, with approximately 10% as singletons. This clone was observed a few times. The chain joins TRBV7-6 to TRBJ2-5; D call uncertain. Material: naive CD4+ T cells from blood. This receptor was taken from a woman under 30 in good health. In DNA form, the CDR3 reads TGTGCCAGCAGCCAGTTTGGTACCCAAGAGACCCAGTACTTC. Translation: CASSQFGTQETQYF.